One and the same sample provided the 19 T cell receptor beta chains below, sequenced in a study of blood T cells in healthy people across ages. The second PCR ran about 6 to 11 cycles with a sample-barcoded 5' primer and J-beta primers. From the 5' RACE reads, TCRdb called clonotypes with MiXCR, one entry per CDR3 protein. Here the sample spans around 1,600,000 distinct CDR3 sequences, 40% to 45% being singletons. The specimen sequenced was blood. Receptors originate from a woman aged 18-29 years in good health.

Of note for this clonotype: At one boundary the junction diverges from the germline segment, which might be a read error. The genes are TRBV11-2 and TRBJ2-7; 11 nucleotides match TRBD2. The CDR3 has 16 residues. Germline V lookup: CDR1 SGHAT, CDR2 FQNNGV. This CDR3 reads CASCLTGTSGYNEQYF. The CDR3 bases are TGTGCCAGCTGCTTGACCGGGACTAGCGGCTACAATGAGCAGTACTTC.

CDR3 nucleotide sequence: TGTGCCAGCAGCTCTAGCGGGTCTGGTGAGCAGTTCTTC. It yields the protein CASSSSGSGEQFF. This chain uses TRBV7-9 with TRBJ2-1, with 8 positions matching TRBD2. J was trimmed by 9 bases and V by 4 bases; bases with no gene match: 5. Germline lookup yields CDR1 SEHNR and CDR2 FQNEAQ (reference sequence). This CDR3 contains 13 residues.

The genes are TRBV12-3 or TRBV12-4 and TRBJ1-4, with 7 bases fitting TRBD1. The CDR3 spans 14 residues. Trimming took 5 bases from V and 7 from J; bases not matched to a gene: 7. The CDR3 is CASSVQGGGEKLFF. CDR3 bases: TGTGCCAGCAGTGTGCAGGGGGGAGGTGAAAAACTGTTTTTT.

V and J are TRBV30 and TRBJ2-3; D uncertain. Per germline, CDR1 GTSNPN and CDR2 SVGIG (reference sequence). The CDR3 covers 12 residues. Trimming took off 0 bases at V and 6 bases at J, with 7 bases between the two ends. This chain's CDR3 is CAWSVLGDTQYF. CDR3 DNA sequence: TGTGCCTGGAGTGTACTGGGGGATACGCAGTATTTT.

In the case of this clonotype: Being one base from a much bigger clone, this may be a read error. This chain uses TRBV29-1 with TRBJ1-2; D not certain. With 7 bases removed from V and 4 bases from J, the gap between germline ends came to 16 bases. The CDR3 extends over 13 amino acids. Looked up from germline, CDR1 is SQVTM and CDR2 is ANQGSEA. For the CDR3, the DNA is TGCAGCGGCGACACCTTATCCGGCTATGGCTACACCTTC. Its translation is CSGDTLSGYGYTF.

The chain joins TRBV4-2 to TRBJ1-2, with TRBD1 identical over 12 bases. Germline CDR1 reads LGHNA; CDR2 reads YNFKEQ. V dropped 1 base and J dropped 6; count of bases not matched to a gene: 6. The CDR3 is 16 residues long. The CDR3 protein is CASSQAGQGAFNGYTF. CDR3 nucleotides: TGTGCCAGCAGCCAAGCGGGACAGGGGGCTTTCAATGGCTACACCTTC.

This clonotype was counted only a few times. This chain links TRBV25-1 with TRBJ1-2; the D gene is possibly TRBD1 (6 bases). Germline CDR1 and CDR2: MGHDK and SYGVNS. Trimming removed 2 bases from V and 4 bases from J, with 14 bases in between. The CDR3 consists of 15 residues. CDR3 protein: CASSEHGGRIYGYTF. The CDR3 DNA sequence: TGTGCCAGCAGTGAACACGGGGGCCGTATCTATGGCTACACCTTC.

The chain joins TRBV20-1 to TRBJ2-3; D is possibly TRBD2 (5 bases). Trimming pared 8 bases from V and 0 bases from J, leaving 12 bases between. The CDR3 runs to 13 residues. In germline, CDR1 is DFQATT, CDR2 SNEGSKA (reference sequence). Here the CDR3 DNA reads TGCAGTTCTAAGCGGTATAGCACAGATACGCAGTATTTT. Its translation: CSSKRYSTDTQYF.

V is TRBV28 and J is TRBJ2-6; D gene uncertain. Germline loops: CDR1 MDHEN, CDR2 SYDVKM. This CDR3 contains 17 residues. V was trimmed by 4 bases and J by 0 bases, leaving 13 bases between them. The CDR3 loop is CASSSSTSGSGANVLTF. Written as DNA, the CDR3 is TGTGCCAGCAGTTCATCCACTTCGGGCTCTGGGGCCAACGTCCTGACTTTC.

This clonotype has a count of ten or more. This chain links TRBV29-1 with TRBJ2-7; 7 bases agree with TRBD1. V lost 4 bases and J lost 0; bases outside the gene matches: 3. The V gene's germline CDR1 is SQVTM and CDR2 ANQGSEA. The CDR3 extends over 13 amino acids. The CDR3 bases are TGCAGCGTTGGGGACAGCCCCTCCTACGAGCAGTACTTC. Amino acids: CSVGDSPSYEQYF.

This clonotype has more than one count but fewer than ten. The chain employs TRBV7-2 and TRBJ1-1, with D hard to call. CDR3 length: 13 residues. Deletions cut 8 bases from V and 2 bases from J, with 12 bases between. Germline CDR1 reads SGHTA; CDR2 reads FQGNSA. This CDR3 reads CASSIRPNTEAFF. CDR3 bases: TGTGCCAGCTCCATTCGCCCTAACACTGAAGCTTTCTTT.

CDR3 sequence: CASSRARGGTDTQYF. CDR3 bases: TGTGCCAGCAGCCGCGCGCGGGGGGGCACAGATACGCAGTATTTT. The chain couples TRBV12-3 or TRBV12-4 to TRBJ2-3; 8 positions match TRBD2. Trimming took 6 bases from V and 1 from J; bases not matched to a gene: 6. The CDR3 sequence is 15 residues long.

The gene calls are TRBV6-1 and TRBJ2-7; TRBD2 matches 9 bases. V was pared by 3 bases and J by 7 bases, with 13 bases of the junction left unmatched. Germline CDR1 reads MNHNS; CDR2 reads SASEGT. The CDR3 sequence is 16 residues long. CDR3 coding DNA: TGTGCCAGCAGTGAGGGTAGCGGGAGCTGGTACAATGAGCAGTACTTC. Amino acids: CASSEGSGSWYNEQYF.

This sequence joins TRBV7-3 and TRBJ2-7; 7 nucleotides match TRBD1. The CDR3 consists of 16 residues. The germline gives CDR1 SGHTA, CDR2 FQGTGA. V lost 3 bases to trimming and J lost 8 bases; unmatched junction nucleotides: 16. The CDR3 DNA reads TGTGCCAGCAGCTTTGATTCCGGGACAGCTCATATGAAGCAGTACTTC. It translates to CASSFDSGTAHMKQYF.

The chain combines TRBV12-3 or TRBV12-4 with TRBJ2-1; the D call may be TRBD1 or TRBD2 (6 bases each). Trimming shortened V by 6 bases and J by 6 bases, and 15 bases separated the two germline ends. This CDR3 region has 14 residues. CDR3 DNA: TGTGCCAGCAGCCTAGGGGGGATGGCCAATGAGCAGTTCTTC. Translated, it gives CASSLGGMANEQFF.

Comment on this clonotype: An end of the junction does not agree with germline; a read error may underlie this. The rearrangement joins TRBV7-2 to TRBJ2-7; TRBD2 agrees at 13 bases. The germline V gene has CDR1 SGHTA and CDR2 FQGNSA. CDR3 length: 15 residues. CDR3 amino acids: CACSYRTSGSYEQYF. In nucleotides, the CDR3 is TGTGCCTGCAGCTACCGGACTAGCGGGAGCTACGAGCAGTACTTC.

This clonotype showed up just a few times. V and J are TRBV29-1 and TRBJ2-1; 10 bases line up with TRBD2. The CDR3 has 17 amino acids. CDR1 is SQVTM, CDR2 ANQGSEA, per germline. CDR3 protein: CSSTGIAGGPIYNEQFF. The CDR3, as DNA: TGCAGTTCCACGGGGATAGCGGGAGGCCCCATCTACAATGAGCAGTTCTTC.

The chain has TRBV28 and TRBJ2-7, with 12 bases matching TRBD2. With V trimmed by 2 bases and J by 5 bases, 4 bases remained unmatched. Per germline, CDR1 MDHEN and CDR2 SYDVKM. The CDR3 consists of 15 residues. CDR3 bases: TGTGCCAGCAGTTTAGGACTAGCGGGGCCCCACGAGCAGTACTTC. This sequence encodes CASSLGLAGPHEQYF.

This clonotype was seen more than once but under ten times. The gene calls are TRBV4-2 and TRBJ2-1; no reliable D call. Trimming removed 0 bases from V and 8 bases from J, with 14 bases in between. The CDR3 runs 15 residues. Germline V CDR1 and CDR2: LGHNA, YNFKEQ. The CDR3 loop reads CASSQDLSAVYEQFF. CDR3 DNA sequence: TGTGCCAGCAGCCAAGATCTAAGCGCGGTCTATGAGCAGTTCTTC.